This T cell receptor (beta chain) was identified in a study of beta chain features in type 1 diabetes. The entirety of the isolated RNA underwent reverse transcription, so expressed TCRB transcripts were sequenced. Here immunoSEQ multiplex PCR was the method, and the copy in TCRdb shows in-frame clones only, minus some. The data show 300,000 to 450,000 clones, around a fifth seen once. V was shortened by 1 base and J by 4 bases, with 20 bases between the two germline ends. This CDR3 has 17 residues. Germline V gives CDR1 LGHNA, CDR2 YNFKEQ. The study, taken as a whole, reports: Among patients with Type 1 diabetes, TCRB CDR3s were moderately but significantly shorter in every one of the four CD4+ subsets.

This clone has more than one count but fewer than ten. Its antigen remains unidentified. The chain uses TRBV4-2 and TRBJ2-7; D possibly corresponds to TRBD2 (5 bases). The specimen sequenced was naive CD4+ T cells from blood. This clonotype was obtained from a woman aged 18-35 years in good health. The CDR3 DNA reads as TGTGCCAGCAGCCAAGGAAGAGGTACTAGACTCACATACGAGCAGTACTTC. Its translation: CASSQGRGTRLTYEQYF.